A single sample is the source of the 8 T cell receptor beta chains below, sequenced in a study of tumor-infiltrating lymphocytes in primary liver carcinoma. From unsorted bulk tissue weighing roughly 17-31 mg, DNA and RNA were co-extracted. TCR beta cDNA came from about 0.55 ug total RNA, primed with a constant-region primer. Researchers made the TCR beta libraries by running three nested multiplex PCR rounds with slightly modified ARM-PCR. In the first two PCR rounds, TRBV1-TRBV30 forward primers were paired with a C-beta reverse primer, and each round lasted about 9 cycles. From the multiplex PCR reads, TCRdb called clonotypes with MiXCR, one entry per CDR3 protein. There are roughly 91,000 distinct CDR3 sequences in the sample; approximately 68% occur only once, and 9.5% to 10% lies in the top ten. Sequencing input: liver tumor tissue from sampling region 5. The subset here: tumor region T5, tumor centre. These receptor sequences come from a woman in her fifties or sixties with primary liver carcinoma and hepatitis B virus infection.

As regards this clonotype: A read error may account for a junction end that differs from germline. This chain links TRBV6-5 with TRBJ1-2, with a possible D match to TRBD1 (6 bases). This CDR3 has 14 residues. Germline values: CDR1 MNHEY, CDR2 SVGAGI. In DNA, the CDR3 is TGTGCCAGCGGCGCACAGGGAGGCAACTATGCCTACACCTTC. Encoded protein: CASGAQGGNYAYTF.

The V call is TRBV28, the J call TRBJ2-5, with 9 positions matching TRBD1. Unmatched junction bases numbered 8, after V lost 5 bases and J lost 7 bases. CDR3 length equals 14 residues. Germline CDR1 and CDR2: MDHEN and SYDVKM. The DNA of the CDR3 is TGTGCCAGCAGTCCACGACAGGGGGTCGGGACCCAGTACTTC. The encoded protein is CASSPRQGVGTQYF. The whole variable domain, remainder taken from reference TRBV28 and TRBJ2-5, is DVKVTQSSRYLVKRTGEKVFLECVQDMDHENMFWYRQDPGLGLRLIYFSYDVKMKEKGDIPEGYSVSREKKERFSLILESASTNQTSMYLCASSPRQGVGTQYFGPGTRLLVL.

In this sample, this clonotype turned up many times. The chain recombines TRBV7-8 with TRBJ2-1; D is ambiguous. The CDR3 is 11 amino acids. Germline values: CDR1 SGHVS, CDR2 FQNEAQ. V lost 7 bases, J lost 3 bases, and 4 bases lay in between. As DNA, the CDR3 is TGTGCCAGCAAGCTCTACAATGAGCAGTTCTTC. This translates into CASKLYNEQFF.

Regarding this clonotype: The germline gene is not matched at one end of the junction; a read error may be the cause. The chain couples TRBV5-6 to TRBJ2-1; 7 nucleotides align to TRBD2. This CDR3 contains 15 residues. The germline V gene has CDR1 SGHDT and CDR2 YYEEEE. CDR3 sequence reads: CSSSLLGLVDNEQFF. In DNA form, the CDR3 reads TGTTCCAGCAGCTTGTTAGGACTAGTGGACAATGAGCAATTCTTC.

A word on this clonotype: A read error is possible here, since a much larger clone lies one base away. The chain combines TRBV12-3 or TRBV12-4 with TRBJ2-1; the D is unclear. The length of the CDR3 is 11 residues. V lost 6 bases and J lost 12, with 12 bases in between. The CDR3 DNA reads as TGTGCCAGCAGATATGGTTTGGCGCAGTTCTTC. This codes for CASRYGLAQFF.

The genes are TRBV2 and TRBJ1-1; D is unclear. Looked up from germline, CDR1 is SNHLY and CDR2 is FYNNEI. V was cut by 11 bases and J by 2 bases, with 12 bases left in between. The length of the CDR3 is 12 residues. The DNA for the CDR3 is TGTGCCTGCACTCTCGCCAACACTGAAGCTTTCTTT. This gives the protein CACTLANTEAFF.

J is TRBJ1-2 and V is TRBV28; the match to TRBD1 covers 9 bases. V was pared by 2 bases and J by 11 bases, with 15 bases of the junction left unmatched. Per the germline V gene, CDR1 is MDHEN and CDR2 is SYDVKM. This CDR3 region has 16 residues. CDR3: CASSLTGGQGDFGYTF. The CDR3 DNA is TGTGCCAGCAGTTTAACCGGGGGACAGGGCGACTTTGGTTACACCTTC.

Turning to this clonotype: The conserved closing phenylalanine or tryptophan is absent in this CDR3, likely reflecting a read error. The V gene is TRBV6-5, the J gene TRBJ2-6, with D unclear. CDR3 length: 15 amino acids. The germline V and J ends were trimmed by 2 bases and 2 bases, with 7 bases remaining between them. Germline V gene data show CDR1 as MNHEY and CDR2 as SVGAGI. This CDR3 reads CASSYRATGANVLTS. CDR3 DNA sequence: TGTGCCAGCAGTTACAGGGCCACTGGGGCCAACGTCCTGACTTCC.